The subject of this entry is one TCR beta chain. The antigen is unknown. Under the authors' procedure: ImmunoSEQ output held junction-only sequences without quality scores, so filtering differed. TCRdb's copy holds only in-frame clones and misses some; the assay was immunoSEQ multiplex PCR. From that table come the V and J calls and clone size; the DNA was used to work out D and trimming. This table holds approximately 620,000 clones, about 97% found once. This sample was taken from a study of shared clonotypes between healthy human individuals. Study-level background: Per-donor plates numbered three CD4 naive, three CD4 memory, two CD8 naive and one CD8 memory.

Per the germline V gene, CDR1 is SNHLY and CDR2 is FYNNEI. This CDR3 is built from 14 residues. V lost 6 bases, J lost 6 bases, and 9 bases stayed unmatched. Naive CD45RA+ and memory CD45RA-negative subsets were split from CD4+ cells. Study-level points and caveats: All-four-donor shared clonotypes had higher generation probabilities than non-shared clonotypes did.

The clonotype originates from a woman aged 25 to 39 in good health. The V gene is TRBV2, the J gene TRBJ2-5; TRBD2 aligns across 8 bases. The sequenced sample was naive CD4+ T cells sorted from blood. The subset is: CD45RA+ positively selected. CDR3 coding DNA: TGTGCCAGCAGACAACCGGGACTAGTCAAGACCCAGTACTTC. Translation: CASRQPGLVKTQYF.